A selection of T cell receptor beta chains follows, all from one sample in a study of tumor-infiltrating lymphocytes in primary liver carcinoma. MiXCR, run by TCRdb on the multiplex PCR reads, gives a single entry per CDR3 protein. The data contain 300,000 to 350,000 distinct CDR3 sequences, 65% of them seen just once; the ten biggest clones take up approximately 5.9%. Sequences were obtained from peripheral blood. The receptors shown here come from a man in his forties with primary liver carcinoma and hepatitis B virus infection. The CDR3 runs from the conserved cysteine through the conserved F or W. D genes are given only for firm matches. Clone size, where shown, is once, few, many, or a class for clones that have expanded.

TRBD1,TRBJ2-2,TRBV11-2,.,CASSLIPTGTGLSFGELFF,TGTGCCAGCAGCTTAATCCCAACGGGGACAGGGTTAAGTTTCGGGGAGCTGTTTTTC
.,TRBJ2-4,TRBV11-2,.,CASSLVQGRGNIQYF,TGTGCCAGCAGCTTAGTCCAGGGGCGGGGAAATATTCAGTACTTC
.,TRBJ1-1,TRBV6-1,.,CASRSPGAEPFF,TGTGCCAGCAGGTCCCCGGGTGCTGAACCTTTCTTT
TRBD2,TRBJ2-1,TRBV4-1,.,CASSQEGGRASSEQFF,TGCGCCAGCAGCCAAGAAGGCGGGAGGGCCTCTAGTGAGCAGTTCTTC
TRBD1,TRBJ2-7,TRBV5-6,few,CASWTGTATYEQYF,TGTGCCAGCTGGACCGGGACAGCAACCTACGAGCAGTACTTC
TRBD2,TRBJ2-1,TRBV29-1,.,CGVDISGNEQFF,TGCGGCGTTGACATTAGCGGGAATGAGCAGTTCTTC
TRBD1,TRBJ1-4,TRBV6-5,many,CASSYPIRQGENEKLFF,TGTGCCAGCAGCTATCCTATTCGACAGGGGGAAAATGAAAAACTGTTTTTT
.,TRBJ1-1,TRBV11-2,once,CDRSSYLGLDSTEAFF,TGTGACAGAAGCTCCTATCTGGGGCTAGATAGCACTGAAGCTTTCTTT
TRBD2,TRBJ2-1,TRBV28,.,CASSREAWLADNEQFF,TGTGCCAGCAGCCGCGAAGCGTGGCTAGCGGACAATGAGCAGTTCTTC
TRBD2,TRBJ2-1,TRBV11-2,.,CASSLACGGVHNEQFF,TGTGCCAGCAGCTTAGCCTGCGGGGGAGTCCACAATGAGCAGTTCTTC
.,TRBJ2-7,TRBV11-2,.,CACSFGVGISYEQYF,.
.,TRBJ1-3,TRBV29-1,.,CSVEDQNSGNAIYF,TGCAGTGTTGAAGATCAGAACTCTGGAAACGCCATATATTTT
.,TRBJ2-3,TRBV29-1,.,CSVAGGLTDTQYF,TGCAGCGTTGCAGGTGGACTCACAGATACGCAGTATTTT
.,TRBJ1-2,TRBV30,.,CAWTRGASYGYTF,TGTGCCTGGACCAGGGGAGCCTCCTATGGCTACACCTTC
.,TRBJ2-3,TRBV10-3,.,CAISRGEVTDTQYF,TGTGCTATCAGTAGGGGCGAAGTCACAGATACGCAGTATTTT
TRBD1,TRBJ1-2,TRBV6-1,many,CASRDRAGGYTF,TGTGCCAGCAGGGACAGGGCGGGTGGCTACACCTTC
.,TRBJ2-3,TRBV29-1,.,CSVAMLAGDTQYF,TGCAGCGTTGCCATGCTAGCAGGGGATACGCAGTATTTT
.,TRBJ2-5,TRBV11-2,.,CVSSTLVGGQETQYF,TGTGTCAGCAGCACACTAGTGGGAGGACAAGAGACCCAGTACTTC
TRBD1,TRBJ2-7,TRBV30,few,CAWTDRGDYEQYF,TGTGCCTGGACCGACAGGGGCGACTACGAGCAGTATTTC
TRBD2,TRBJ2-3,TRBV5-4,many,CASTGAGGPTDTQYF,TGTGCCAGCACCGGAGCGGGAGGACCCACAGATACGCAGTATTTT
.,TRBJ2-5,TRBV11-1,medium-sized,CASSPARVSETQYF,TGTGCCAGCAGCCCGGCGCGAGTAAGCGAGACCCAGTACTTC
TRBD1,TRBJ1-4,TRBV30,.,CIGTVYEKLFF,TGCATCGGGACAGTTTACGAAAAACTGTTTTTT
.,TRBJ1-1,TRBV11-2,.,CASSPSGRVSVAESFF,TGTGCCAGCAGCCCCTCTGGCAGGGTTAGCGTCGCTGAATCTTTCTTT
.,TRBJ2-2,TRBV28,many,CASSLRARLGELFF,TGTGCCAGCAGTTTGAGGGCTCGGCTCGGGGAGCTGTTTTTT
.,TRBJ2-3,TRBV30,.,CAWSVQLADTQYF,TGTGCCTGGAGTGTACAGTTGGCAGATACGCAGTATTTT
TRBD2,TRBJ2-5,TRBV12-3/TRBV12-4,many,CASSRGGWETQYF,TGTGCCAGCAGTCGGGGGGGCTGGGAGACCCAGTACTTC
.,TRBJ2-7,TRBV4-1,many,CASSQATGTSYEQYF,TGCGCCAGCAGCCAAGCCACCGGGACTTCCTACGAGCAGTACTTC
.,TRBJ2-5,TRBV11-2,.,CAGSVVRVPGTQYF,TGTGCCGGCAGCGTGGTTCGGGTCCCAGGGACCCAGTACTTC
.,TRBJ2-3,TRBV24-1,once,CATRNPSTDTQYF,TGTGCCACCAGGAACCCTAGCACAGATACGCAGTATTTT
.,TRBJ2-7,TRBV6-6,many,CASSYPSPEGEQYF,TGTGCCAGCAGTTACCCGTCACCGGAAGGGGAGCAGTACTTC
TRBD2,TRBJ2-5,TRBV11-2,many,CASSPGLAGRQETQYF,TGTGCCAGCAGCCCCGGACTAGCGGGGAGACAAGAGACCCAGTACTTC
.,TRBJ2-7,TRBV5-1,few,CASSFSGSEQYF,TGCGCCAGCAGCTTTTCGGGGTCCGAGCAGTACTTC
.,TRBJ2-7,TRBV5-1,.,CASSAQDSYEQYF,TGCGCCAGCAGCGCACAGGACTCCTACGAGCAGTACTTC
TRBD1,TRBJ2-7,TRBV11-2,.,CASSLEGGDYGQYF,TGCGCCAGCAGCTTAGAAGGGGGCGACTACGGGCAGTACTTC
.,TRBJ1-1,TRBV30,.,CAWSHGRGTEAFF,TGTGCCTGGAGCCACGGGCGAGGGACTGAAGCTTTCTTT
.,TRBJ1-6,TRBV30,few,CAWSTSPAHYPLHF,TGTGCCTGGAGCACCAGCCCGGCGCATTACCCCCTCCACTTT
.,TRBJ2-3,TRBV29-1,.,CSVEVAPRSIDTQYF,TGCAGCGTTGAAGTCGCCCCGCGGAGCATAGATACGCAGTATTTT
TRBD2,TRBJ2-1,TRBV11-2,once,CASSLVRTSGHNEQFF,TGTGCTAGCAGCTTAGTTAGGACTAGCGGCCACAATGAGCAGTTCTTC
TRBD1,TRBJ2-7,TRBV11-1,many,CASTSGTGAYEQYF,TGTGCCAGCACCTCCGGGACAGGGGCCTACGAGCAGTACTTC
.,TRBJ2-7,TRBV6-1,once,CASSVGAHPYELYF,TGTGCCAGCAGCGTGGGGGCTCACCCCTACGAGCTGTACTTC
.,TRBJ2-2,TRBV12-3/TRBV12-4,.,CSSNRGTGELFF,TGCTCCAGCAACCGGGGAACCGGGGAGCTGTTTTTT
TRBD1,TRBJ2-5,TRBV6-6,many,CASNYGQAQETQYF,TGTGCCAGCAATTATGGACAGGCCCAAGAGACCCAGTACTTC
.,TRBJ2-1,TRBV11-2,.,CASSLSRDGEQFF,TGTGCCAGCAGCTTATCCAGGGACGGTGAGCAGTTCTTC
.,TRBJ1-6,TRBV5-1,.,CASSQGREYSPLHF,TGCGCCAGCAGTCAGGGCAGGGAGTATTCACCCCTCCACTTT
.,TRBJ1-2,TRBV6-2/TRBV6-3,many,CASSPQGQQNYGYTF,TGTGCCAGCAGTCCCCAAGGACAGCAAAACTATGGCTACACCTTC
.,TRBJ2-3,TRBV11-2,.,CASIITGSTDTQYF,TGTGCCAGCATCATCACAGGGAGCACAGATACGCAGTATTTT
.,TRBJ2-2,TRBV29-1,many,CSVDIYGTGELFF,TGCAGCGTTGATATATACGGCACCGGGGAGCTGTTTTTT
TRBD2,TRBJ2-1,TRBV5-1,.,CASSLPSGGNEQFF,TGCGCCAGCAGCTTGCCTAGCGGGGGAAATGAGCAGTTCTTC
TRBD1,TRBJ1-1,TRBV6-6,.,CAGSPGQGASGTEAFF,TGTGCCGGCAGTCCTGGACAGGGGGCATCGGGCACTGAAGCTTTCTTC
.,TRBJ2-7,TRBV4-2,.,CASSQSREAYGQYF,TGTGCCAGCAGCCAGAGTAGGGAAGCCTACGGGCAATACTTC
TRBD2,TRBJ2-1,TRBV29-1,.,CSVEGVAGVPNEQFF,TGCAGTGTCGAGGGTGTGGCGGGAGTTCCCAATGAGCAGTTCTTC
.,TRBJ2-1,TRBV6-5,.,CASKYDTSNNEQFF,TGTGCCAGTAAGTATGACACCTCCAACAATGAGCAGTTCTTC
TRBD1,TRBJ1-6,TRBV7-2,.,CASSPGQEVWYSPLHF,TGTGCCAGCAGCCCCGGACAGGAGGTTTGGTATTCACCCCTCCACTTT
TRBD1,TRBJ2-7,TRBV11-1,.,CACSSDRGYEQYF,TGTGCCTGCAGCTCGGACAGGGGCTATGAGCAGTACTTC
.,TRBJ1-5,TRBV11-2,.,CDSSSGGGGNQPQHF,TGTGACAGCAGTTCCGGGGGTGGGGGCAATCAGCCCCAGCATTTT